One sample yielded the 32 T cell receptor beta chains listed below, sequenced in a study of cytomegalovirus exposure and HLA in healthy donors. The PCR ran on 60 Vbeta and 13 Jbeta primers. The protocol was immunoSEQ multiplex PCR, while the TCRdb copy is restricted to in-frame clones and leaves out a portion. The sample has approximately 140,000 clones, over 70% seen once; the top ten hold 2.5% to 3%. The sequenced sample consisted of PBMCs. Receptors originate from a male donor in good health and CMV-seronegative.

A remark on this clone: Within the sample, other DNA sequences also encode this same CDR3. The J gene is TRBJ2-5, the V gene TRBV7-6, with D perhaps matching TRBD2 (6 bases). The CDR3 extends over 14 amino acids. V lost 1 base to trimming and J lost 4 bases, with 10 bases between them. CDR1 is SGHVS, CDR2 FNYEAQ, per germline. Here the CDR3 DNA reads TGTGCCAGCAGCTTAGTTTCCGGGGGAGAGACCCAGTACTTC. The encoded protein is CASSLVSGGETQYF.

The chain carries TRBV6-5 and TRBJ2-5, with a possible D match to TRBD2 (6 bases). The DNA end is more similar to TRBJ2-7, so the J call may be wrong. The CDR3 extends over 14 amino acids. CDR1 is MNHEY and CDR2 is SVGAGI in the germline V gene. The CDR3 spells CASSYLGLRNEQYF. The CDR3 region has the DNA TGTGCCAGCAGTTACTTGGGACTTCGGAACGAGCAGTACTTC.

This clone was seen a few times. V is TRBV7-9 and J is TRBJ2-3, with TRBD2 matching 9 bases. V lost 5 bases, J lost 2 bases, and 11 bases stayed unmatched. The CDR3 extends over 17 amino acids. Germline V gives CDR1 SEHNR, CDR2 FQNEAQ (reference sequence). CDR3 sequence (DNA): TGTGCCAGCAGCCCTCTAAAGAAGCGGGGGGACACAGATACGCAGTATTTT. It yields the protein CASSPLKKRGDTDTQYF.

This chain links TRBV6-1 with TRBJ2-5; a weak D match, TRBD1 (6 bases). This CDR3 region has 15 residues. The germline CDR1 and CDR2 sequences are MNHNS and SASEGT. Trimming pared 4 bases from V and 5 bases from J, leaving 17 bases between. CDR3 in DNA: TGTGCCAGCAGTGTAGAGACAGGCCTTCGGGAGACCCAGTACTTC. Its translation is CASSVETGLRETQYF.

This chain connects TRBV5-1 to TRBJ1-3; the D gene is possibly TRBD1 (5 bases). Trimming stripped 0 bases from V and 0 bases from J, with 10 bases between. CDR3 length equals 16 residues. Looked up from germline, CDR1 is SGHRS and CDR2 is YFSETQ. CDR3 region: CASSLEAGLSGNTIYF. In nucleotides, the CDR3 is TGCGCCAGCAGCTTGGAGGCAGGGCTCTCTGGAAACACCATATATTTT.

The chain is built from TRBV5-4 and TRBJ2-3; 8 bases are a match to TRBD1. Germline CDR1 SGHNT, CDR2 YYREEE (reference sequence). With 3 bases clipped from V and 4 bases from J, the junction kept 19 bases outside the gene matches. The CDR3 has 19 amino acids. The CDR3, as DNA: TGTGCCAGCAGCTCCCCGTCGACAGGGGCTAAATATCCTCCAGATACGCAGTATTTT. Amino acids: CASSSPSTGAKYPPDTQYF.

The chain combines TRBV27 with TRBJ2-7; TRBD1 agrees at 10 bases. J gave up 0 bases and V 4 bases, and 15 bases lay outside the gene matches. The CDR3 is 19 residues long. Germline lookup yields CDR1 MNHEY and CDR2 SMNVEV (reference sequence). The CDR3 protein is CASSSYRDRGRFSSYEQYF. The CDR3 DNA is TGTGCCAGCAGTTCCTACCGGGACAGGGGAAGGTTTAGCTCCTACGAGCAGTACTTC.

The rearrangement links TRBV19 to TRBJ2-1, with 8 nucleotides matching TRBD1. The germline V gene has CDR1 LNHDA and CDR2 SQIVND (reference sequence). The CDR3 has 15 amino acids. The V and J ends lost 4 bases and 4 bases, in that order; junction bases with no gene match: 6. In DNA, the CDR3 is TGTGCCAGTAGTACAGGGGGCGTGGGGTACAATGAGCAGTTCTTC. Protein product: CASSTGGVGYNEQFF. Full variable domain (rest looked up from reference TRBV19 and TRBJ2-1): DGGITQSPKYLFRKEGQNVTLSCEQNLNHDAMYWYRQDPGQGLRLIYYSQIVNDFQKGDIAEGYSVSREKKESFPLTVTSAQKNPTAFYLCASSTGGVGYNEQFFGPGTRLTVL.

The DNA of the CDR3 is TGCGCCAGCAGCCAAACTAGCGGGGCGTACAATGAGCAGTTCTTC. Translation: CASSQTSGAYNEQFF. The chain recombines TRBV5-1 with TRBJ2-1; 10 positions agree with TRBD2. This CDR3 is built from 15 residues. V was pared by 4 bases and J by 4 bases, with 5 bases of the junction left unmatched. Germline loops: CDR1 SGHRS, CDR2 YFSETQ. Filled out from reference TRBV5-1 and TRBJ2-1, the complete variable domain reads KAGVTQTPRYLIKTRGQQVTLSCSPISGHRSVSWYQQTPGQGLQFLFEYFSETQRNKGNFPGRFSGRQFSNSRSEMNVSTLELGDSALYLCASSQTSGAYNEQFFGPGTRLTVL.

V usage is TRBV7-6 and J usage is TRBJ2-7; D possibly corresponds to TRBD2 (5 bases). Germline V gene sequence: CDR1 SGHVS, CDR2 FNYEAQ. The CDR3 has 16 residues. Trimming pared 1 base from V and 0 bases from J, leaving 13 bases between. The CDR3 sequence: CASSLETTPDSYEQYF. CDR3 coding DNA: TGTGCCAGCAGCTTAGAGACTACTCCCGACTCCTACGAGCAGTACTTC. The variable domain in full, completed from reference TRBV7-6 and TRBJ2-7, reads GAGVSQSPRYKVTKRGQDVALRCDPISGHVSLYWYRQALGQGPEFLTYFNYEAQQDKSGLPNDRFSAERPEGSISTLTIQRTEQRDSAMYRCASSLETTPDSYEQYFGPGTRLTVT.

The chain is built from TRBV7-2 and TRBJ1-2; 7 bases align to TRBD1. The CDR3 spans 12 residues. The V segment lost 11 bases and the J segment 4 bases; nucleotides outside the gene matches: 7. In germline, CDR1 is SGHTA, CDR2 FQGNSA. The CDR3 nucleotides read TGTGCCGGGGCGGGGACAGCCTATGGCTACACCTTC. Encoded protein: CAGAGTAYGYTF.

The J gene is TRBJ2-7, the V gene TRBV2; 8 nucleotides align to TRBD1. The CDR3 is 13 residues long. V lost 8 bases, J lost 2 bases, and 5 bases stayed unmatched. Per germline, CDR1 SNHLY and CDR2 FYNNEI. The CDR3 spells CASCWDRPYEQYF. In DNA, the CDR3 is TGTGCCAGCTGTTGGGACAGGCCCTACGAGCAGTACTTC.

This clone appeared many times. The chain carries TRBV4-3 and TRBJ1-6; D might be TRBD1 (6 bases). Per the germline V gene, CDR1 is LGHNA and CDR2 is YSLEER. Trimming cost V 1 base and J 10 bases, with 11 bases left between them. CDR3 length equals 14 residues. The CDR3 DNA reads TGCGCCAGCAGCCAAGGAGGACAGAGATCACCCCTCCACTTT. It is translated as CASSQGGQRSPLHF.

The rearrangement uses TRBV5-5 and TRBJ1-1, with D perhaps TRBD1 (5 bases). This CDR3 comprises 15 residues. V was cut by 3 bases and J by 3 bases, with 15 bases left in between. Germline V gene lookup returns CDR1 SGHKS and CDR2 YYEKEE (reference sequence). The CDR3 DNA reads TGTGCCAGCAGCTCCGCGAGGGGAGGGGACACTGAAGCTTTCTTT. It specifies CASSSARGGDTEAFF.

The chain joins TRBV5-4 to TRBJ1-1, with 7 bases lining up with TRBD1. Germline CDR1 is SGHNT and CDR2 is YYREEE (reference sequence). J gave up 2 bases and V 0 bases, and 10 bases lay outside the gene matches. This CDR3 comprises 17 residues. CDR3 nucleotide sequence: TGTGCCAGCAGCTTGGACAGGGGTCCTCCCCATAACACTGAAGCTTTCTTT. Translating it yields CASSLDRGPPHNTEAFF.

CDR3 sequence reads: CASSWGDPLNTEAFF. CDR3 bases: TGTGCCAGCAGTTGGGGGGATCCCTTGAACACTGAAGCTTTCTTT. The chain joins TRBV6-5 to TRBJ1-1; possibly TRBD1 for D (5 bases). Germline CDR1 is MNHEY and CDR2 is SVGAGI. The CDR3 spans 15 residues. V lost 4 bases, J lost 0 bases, and 12 bases lay in between.

The DNA for the CDR3 is TGCGCCAGCAGCTTGCAGGGTCGGTACGAGCAGTACTTC. This gives the protein CASSLQGRYEQYF. V gene TRBV5-1 combines with J gene TRBJ2-5, with D possibly being TRBD1 (5 bases). The better agreement between TRBJ2-7 and the DNA end casts doubt on the J call. Germline CDR1 and CDR2: SGHRS and YFSETQ. CDR3 length: 13 residues.

The rearrangement joins TRBV5-1 to TRBJ2-4; D unclear. With 0 bases removed from V and 8 bases from J, the gap between germline ends came to 9 bases. The CDR3 totals 13 residues. Per the germline V gene, CDR1 is SGHRS and CDR2 is YFSETQ. CDR3: CASSLDIIDIQYF. The CDR3 DNA follows: TGCGCCAGCAGCTTGGACATCATCGACATTCAGTACTTC.

V usage is TRBV5-4 and J usage is TRBJ2-5; maybe TRBD1 (6 bases). From germline, CDR1 is SGHNT and CDR2 YYREEE (reference sequence). This CDR3 is built from 16 residues. With 0 bases removed from V and 1 base from J, the gap between germline ends came to 13 bases. CDR3 nucleotide sequence: TGTGCCAGCAGCTTGGTTTATCCCAGGGGCCAAGAGACCCAGTACTTC. Translation: CASSLVYPRGQETQYF.

The CDR3 DNA is TGCGCCAGCAGCCAAGTCACAGTCAACTATGGCTACACCTTC. It codes for CASSQVTVNYGYTF. J is TRBJ1-2 and V is TRBV4-1; D is undetermined. The CDR3 runs to 14 residues. Trimming stripped 1 base from V and 2 bases from J, with 8 bases between. Looked up from germline, CDR1 is MGHRA and CDR2 is YSYEKL.

The J gene is TRBJ2-7, the V gene TRBV5-1; TRBD1 aligns across 8 bases. CDR1 is SGHRS and CDR2 is YFSETQ in the germline V gene. Trimming cost V 2 bases and J 7 bases; bases outside gene matches: 5. CDR3 length: 13 residues. The CDR3 region has the DNA TGCGCCAGCAGCTTCGGACAGGGTGAGGAGCAGTACTTC. Translation gives CASSFGQGEEQYF.

This sequence joins TRBV7-9 and TRBJ2-7; D is possibly TRBD2 (5 bases). Deletions cut 4 bases from V and 7 bases from J, with 8 bases between. This CDR3 comprises 11 residues. Germline values: CDR1 SEHNR, CDR2 FQNEAQ (reference sequence). The CDR3 spells CASSSSWEQYF. For the CDR3, the DNA is TGTGCCAGCAGCTCTAGCTGGGAGCAGTACTTC.

This clone was found a few times. Different DNA sequences within this sample yield the same CDR3. This chain uses TRBV19 with TRBJ2-1; possibly TRBD2 for D (6 bases). Germline loops: CDR1 LNHDA, CDR2 SQIVND (reference sequence). V was cut by 7 bases and J by 0 bases, with 10 bases left in between. The CDR3 totals 14 residues. In nucleotides, the CDR3 is TGTGCCAGTACGGCGGGGAGCTCCTACAATGAGCAGTTCTTC. Translation gives CASTAGSSYNEQFF.

The chain couples TRBV29-1 to TRBJ2-7; a possible D gene is TRBD1 (5 bases). Germline V CDR1 and CDR2: SQVTM, ANQGSEA. The CDR3 totals 12 residues. The germline V and J ends were trimmed by 4 bases and 2 bases, with 9 bases remaining between them. Here the CDR3 reads CSVGSTAYEQYF. CDR3 bases: TGCAGCGTTGGCTCGACAGCCTACGAGCAGTACTTC.

This clone was picked up a small number of times. V and J are TRBV6-5 and TRBJ1-1; the match to TRBD1 covers 9 bases. The germline V gene encodes CDR1 MNHEY and CDR2 SVGAGI. With 2 bases clipped from V and 5 bases from J, the junction kept 6 bases outside the gene matches. This CDR3 comprises 15 residues. The CDR3 DNA is TGTGCCAGCAGTTACGCGACAGGGGGTGGAACTGAAGCTTTCTTT. Protein: CASSYATGGGTEAFF.

This clone was detected only once. V and J are TRBV10-1 and TRBJ2-2; the D gene is possibly TRBD1 (5 bases). Per germline, CDR1 WNHNN and CDR2 SYGVQD (reference sequence). Trimming removed 2 bases from V and 1 base from J, with 11 bases in between. The CDR3 runs to 16 residues. The CDR3 sequence is CASSEAGMLNTGELFF. CDR3 DNA: TGCGCCAGCAGTGAGGCAGGGATGTTGAACACCGGGGAGCTGTTTTTT.

V usage is TRBV12-5 and J usage is TRBJ2-7; TRBD2 matches 10 bases. CDR3 length: 19 residues. Trimming removed 0 bases from V and 0 bases from J; junction bases left unmatched: 11. The germline CDR1 and CDR2 sequences are LGHNT and FRNRAP. The CDR3 loop reads CASGLVPSFLAGVSYEQYF. Written as DNA, the CDR3 is TGTGCTAGTGGTTTGGTACCCTCCTTTCTAGCGGGAGTCTCCTACGAGCAGTACTTC.

CDR3 sequence reads: CASSPTGGAGDEKLFF. CDR3 DNA sequence: TGTGCCAGCAGCCCAACCGGAGGGGCCGGAGATGAAAAACTGTTTTTT. The chain has TRBV5-4 and TRBJ1-4; D is possibly TRBD1 (5 bases). The CDR3 extends over 16 amino acids. Germline values: CDR1 SGHNT, CDR2 YYREEE (reference sequence). The V end lost 4 bases, the J end lost 6 bases, and 19 bases lay between the germline ends.

The V gene is TRBV4-1, the J gene TRBJ2-7; TRBD1 matches 9 bases. CDR1 is MGHRA and CDR2 is YSYEKL in the germline V gene. The CDR3 is made up of 15 amino acids. With V trimmed by 3 bases and J by 6 bases, 9 bases remained unmatched. This CDR3 is CASSQRDREPLEQYF. In DNA, the CDR3 is TGCGCCAGCAGCCAGCGGGACAGGGAGCCCCTCGAGCAGTACTTC.

V gene TRBV6-5 combines with J gene TRBJ2-7; unclear D gene. Germline V gene sequence: CDR1 MNHEY, CDR2 SVGAGI. This CDR3 contains 16 residues. The ends were cut back, 0 bases at V and 0 bases at J, with 12 bases in the middle. The CDR3 DNA reads as TGTGCCAGCAGTTACTCGGTCCTAAGGAGCTCCTACGAGCAGTACTTC. It specifies CASSYSVLRSSYEQYF.

This rearrangement joins TRBV7-2 to TRBJ1-2; the match to TRBD1 covers 7 bases. V lost 4 bases to trimming and J lost 8 bases; unmatched junction nucleotides: 13. The CDR3 loop spans 15 amino acids. The germline gives CDR1 SGHTA, CDR2 FQGNSA. The CDR3 spells CASSSRRQGRSGYTF. Written as DNA, the CDR3 is TGTGCCAGCAGCTCGAGAAGACAGGGAAGAAGCGGCTACACCTTC.

The chain carries TRBV7-9 and TRBJ1-1; 7 bases match TRBD1. Germline V gene lookup returns CDR1 SEHNR and CDR2 FQNEAQ (reference sequence). The J segment lost 0 bases and the V segment lost 2 bases, leaving 6 bases of the junction unmatched. The CDR3 runs 16 residues. CDR3 in amino acids: CASSLSGQSLNTEAFF. The CDR3 bases are TGTGCCAGCAGCTTATCGGGACAGTCTTTGAACACTGAAGCTTTCTTT.